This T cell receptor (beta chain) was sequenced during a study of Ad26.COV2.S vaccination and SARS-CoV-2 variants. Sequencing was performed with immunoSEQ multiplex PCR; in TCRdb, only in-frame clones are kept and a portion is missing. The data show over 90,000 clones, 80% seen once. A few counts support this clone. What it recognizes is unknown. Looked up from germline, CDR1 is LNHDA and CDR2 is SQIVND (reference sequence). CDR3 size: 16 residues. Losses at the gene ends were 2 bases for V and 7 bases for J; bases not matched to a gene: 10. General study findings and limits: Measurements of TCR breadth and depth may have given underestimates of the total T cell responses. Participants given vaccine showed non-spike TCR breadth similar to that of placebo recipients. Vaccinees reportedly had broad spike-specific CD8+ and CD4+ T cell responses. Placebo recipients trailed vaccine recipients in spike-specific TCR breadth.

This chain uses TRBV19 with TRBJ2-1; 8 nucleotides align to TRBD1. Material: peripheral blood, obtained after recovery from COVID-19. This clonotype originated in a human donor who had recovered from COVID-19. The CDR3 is CASSITGQGLGNEQFF. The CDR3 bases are TGTGCCAGTAGTATAACTGGACAGGGCCTAGGTAATGAGCAGTTCTTC.